The 21 T cell receptor beta chains given below trace back to one sample, sequenced in a study of blood T cells in healthy people across ages. The authors ran a second PCR of roughly 6 to 12 cycles using a sample-barcoded 5' primer and a J-beta primer mix. MiXCR, run by TCRdb on the 5' RACE reads, gives a single entry per CDR3 protein. The sample holds approximately 800,000 distinct CDR3 sequences, roughly 60% seen once. Sequenced material: blood. All receptors derive from a young man in good health.

The chain recombines TRBV20-1 with TRBJ1-2, with D hard to call. Germline CDR1 is DFQATT and CDR2 is SNEGSKA (reference sequence). V lost 2 bases and J 2 bases, leaving 15 bases between the germline ends. The CDR3 has 15 amino acids. The CDR3 DNA sequence: TGCAGTGCTAGAATTAAGCGGGCAGTAAACTATGGCTACACCTTC. It translates to CSARIKRAVNYGYTF.

This rearrangement joins TRBV10-3 to TRBJ2-3; 7 bases fit TRBD1. The CDR3 runs to 14 residues. Trimming took 7 bases from V and 2 from J; bases not matched to a gene: 6. Germline lookup yields CDR1 ENHRY and CDR2 SYGVKD. CDR3: CAIKGDRVTDTQYF. The CDR3 nucleotides read TGTGCCATCAAAGGGGACAGAGTCACAGATACGCAGTATTTT.

This clonotype appeared once. The chain couples TRBV20-1 to TRBJ2-1; 10 nucleotides align to TRBD2. The CDR3 runs 18 residues. Germline V gene data show CDR1 as DFQATT and CDR2 as SNEGSKA (reference sequence). The trim removed 3 bases at V and 0 bases at J, leaving 11 bases unmatched. Written as DNA, the CDR3 is TGCAGTGCTAGCTTATCTCTTAGCGGGGGGAGCTCCTACAATGAGCAGTTCTTC. Encoded protein: CSASLSLSGGSSYNEQFF.

This chain connects TRBV5-5 to TRBJ2-5; TRBD2 aligns across 12 bases. With V trimmed by 4 bases and J by 1 base, 5 bases remained unmatched. CDR1 and CDR2 from the germline V gene are SGHKS and YYEKEE (reference sequence). The CDR3 consists of 16 residues. CDR3 in amino acids: CASSALTSGGQETQYF. The DNA of the CDR3 is TGTGCCAGCAGCGCGCTGACTAGCGGGGGCCAAGAGACCCAGTACTTC.

The V and J genes are TRBV20-1 and TRBJ2-3, with TRBD2 matching 15 bases. The CDR3 contains 16 residues. V gave up 6 bases and J gave up 0 bases; unmatched junction bases: 4. CDR1 is DFQATT and CDR2 is SNEGSKA in the germline V gene (reference sequence). The CDR3 here is CSAPGLAGGSTDTQYF. The CDR3 DNA reads as TGCAGTGCCCCGGGACTAGCGGGGGGTAGCACAGATACGCAGTATTTT.

The V call is TRBV21-1, the J call TRBJ2-7. TRBV21-1 is marked as a pseudogene. This CDR3 comprises 15 residues. The CDR3 DNA is TGTGCCAGCAGCAAAGTACGGGGGAGGTCCTACGAGCAGTACTTC. Translating gives CASSKVRGRSYEQYF.

This clonotype was seen more than once but under ten times. The chain employs TRBV4-2 and TRBJ1-2, with D unclear. The CDR3 has 14 residues. Trimming removed 8 bases from V and 1 base from J, with 14 bases in between. CDR1 and CDR2 (germline): LGHNA, YNFKEQ. CDR3 amino acids: CASRITTVNYGYTF. The CDR3 DNA is TGTGCCAGCCGAATTACCACAGTTAACTATGGCTACACCTTC.

CDR3 DNA: TGCGCCAGCAGCCCAGGGCTGCACCACTCCTACGAGCAGTACTTC. Translated: CASSPGLHHSYEQYF. The V gene is TRBV4-3, the J gene TRBJ2-7, with D possibly TRBD1 on 5 matching bases. The CDR3 length is 15 residues. The germline gives CDR1 LGHNA, CDR2 YSLEER. V lost 4 bases, J lost 0 bases, and 13 bases lay in between.

The CDR3 here is CSAGSGGANQETQYF. DNA of the CDR3: TGCAGTGCCGGCAGCGGGGGGGCCAACCAAGAGACCCAGTACTTC. The chain is built from TRBV20-1 and TRBJ2-5; 10 nucleotides align to TRBD2. With V trimmed by 6 bases and J by 0 bases, 7 bases remained unmatched. The CDR3 extends over 15 amino acids. CDR1 and CDR2 from the germline V gene are DFQATT and SNEGSKA (reference sequence).

The chain uses TRBV12-3 or TRBV12-4 and TRBJ2-1; 7 bases are a match to TRBD2. The V segment lost 5 bases and the J segment 7 bases; nucleotides outside the gene matches: 5. The CDR3 sequence is 13 residues long. CDR3 sequence reads: CASSASLANEQFF. The DNA for the CDR3 is TGTGCCAGCAGTGCATCACTAGCGAATGAGCAGTTCTTC.

This chain joins TRBV29-1 and TRBJ2-1; TRBD2 might be the D (5 bases). The CDR3 has 14 residues. V lost 4 bases and J lost 0, with 10 bases in between. Germline V gene lookup returns CDR1 SQVTM and CDR2 ANQGSEA. CDR3 sequence: CSVVAGISYNEQFF. The CDR3 coding sequence is TGCAGCGTTGTCGCCGGGATCTCCTACAATGAGCAGTTCTTC.

CDR3 sequence (DNA): TGTGCCAGCAGCTGGGGGGGGGGTCCCTACGAGCAGTACTTC. Protein sequence: CASSWGGGPYEQYF. This chain joins TRBV12-3 or TRBV12-4 and TRBJ2-7, with 7 bases that match TRBD2. CDR3 length equals 14 residues. J gave up 2 bases and V 6 bases, and 7 bases lay outside the gene matches.

This chain joins TRBV9 and TRBJ2-5, with 10 nucleotides matching TRBD2. Germline CDR1 is SGDLS and CDR2 is YYNGEE. V was pared by 1 base and J by 6 bases, with 6 bases of the junction left unmatched. The CDR3 runs 15 residues. The CDR3 is CASSVLASGGQTQYF. The CDR3, as DNA: TGTGCCAGCAGCGTACTGGCTAGCGGGGGTCAGACCCAGTACTTC.

This chain uses TRBV11-2 with TRBJ2-7; perhaps TRBD2 as D (6 bases). V lost 5 bases and J 0 bases, leaving 20 bases between the germline ends. CDR1 and CDR2 from the germline V gene are SGHAT and FQNNGV. The CDR3 has 17 residues. Here the CDR3 reads CASSPVAASAHSYEQYF. The CDR3 coding sequence is TGTGCCAGCAGCCCAGTTGCGGCTAGCGCCCACTCCTACGAGCAGTACTTC.

In this sample, this clonotype turned up a few times. The chain links TRBV28 to TRBJ2-1; possible D gene TRBD2, 6 bases. Germline CDR1 is MDHEN and CDR2 is SYDVKM. The CDR3 totals 17 residues. V was pared by 3 bases and J by 0 bases, with 15 bases between. CDR3 residues: CASSFGGDSSSYNEQFF. In DNA, the CDR3 is TGTGCCAGCAGTTTTGGAGGGGATTCCAGCTCCTACAATGAGCAGTTCTTC.

The chain has TRBV15 and TRBJ2-3; D perhaps matches TRBD2 (6 bases). The CDR3 length is 16 residues. The germline CDR1 and CDR2 sequences are LNHNV and YYDKDF (reference sequence). Trimming removed 4 bases at V and 4 bases at J, with 18 bases between. CDR3: CATSTGELIAPDTQYF. CDR3 DNA sequence: TGTGCCACCAGCACGGGGGAGCTTATAGCACCAGATACGCAGTATTTT.

The V and J genes are TRBV14 and TRBJ2-4; 7 bases match TRBD1. Gene TRBJ2-7 matches the end of the DNA better, so the J call may be wrong. The length of the CDR3 is 15 residues. CDR1 SGHDN and CDR2 FVKESK come from the germline V gene. CDR3 coding DNA: TGTGCCAGCAGCCCATCCGGGACAGCCCTCTACGAGCAGTACTTC. Translation gives CASSPSGTALYEQYF.

The chain carries TRBV9 and TRBJ2-1; the match to TRBD2 covers 15 bases. After removal of 5 bases from V and 1 base from J, the junction contained 16 bases not matched to a gene. This CDR3 contains 21 residues. Looked up from germline, CDR1 is SGDLS and CDR2 is YYNGEE. The CDR3 sequence: CASSQNYRTSGGGGSYNEQFF. DNA for the CDR3: TGTGCCAGCAGTCAAAATTACCGGACTAGCGGGGGGGGAGGGTCCTACAATGAGCAGTTCTTC.

This chain connects TRBV28 to TRBJ2-7, with 7 nucleotides matching TRBD1. Germline values: CDR1 MDHEN, CDR2 SYDVKM. V lost 6 bases to trimming and J lost 3 bases; unmatched junction nucleotides: 5. The CDR3 is 13 residues long. CDR3 sequence reads: CASRSWDSYEQYF. CDR3 DNA sequence: TGTGCCAGCAGATCTTGGGACAGCTACGAGCAGTACTTC. Using reference TRBV28 and TRBJ2-7 for the parts outside the CDR3, the full variable domain is DVKVTQSSRYLVKRTGEKVFLECVQDMDHENMFWYRQDPGLGLRLIYFSYDVKMKEKGDIPEGYSVSREKKERFSLILESASTNQTSMYLCASRSWDSYEQYFGPGTRLTVT.

This clonotype was seen only a few times. The chain links TRBV9 to TRBJ2-4; D not certain. Germline V gene lookup returns CDR1 SGDLS and CDR2 YYNGEE. The CDR3 contains 15 residues. V gave up 0 bases and J gave up 0 bases, with 7 bases separating them. The CDR3 coding sequence is TGTGCCAGCAGCGTAGATGGGATAGCCAAAAACATTCAGTACTTC. As protein: CASSVDGIAKNIQYF.

V and J are TRBV10-3 and TRBJ2-1; D assignment may be TRBD1 or TRBD2 (6 bases each). CDR1 ENHRY and CDR2 SYGVKD come from the germline V gene. The CDR3 has 18 amino acids. V lost 1 base, J lost 8 bases, and 24 bases lay in between. CDR3: CAISEFYGNIGGHHEQFF. CDR3 bases: TGTGCCATCAGTGAGTTCTACGGCAATATCGGGGGACACCATGAGCAGTTCTTC.